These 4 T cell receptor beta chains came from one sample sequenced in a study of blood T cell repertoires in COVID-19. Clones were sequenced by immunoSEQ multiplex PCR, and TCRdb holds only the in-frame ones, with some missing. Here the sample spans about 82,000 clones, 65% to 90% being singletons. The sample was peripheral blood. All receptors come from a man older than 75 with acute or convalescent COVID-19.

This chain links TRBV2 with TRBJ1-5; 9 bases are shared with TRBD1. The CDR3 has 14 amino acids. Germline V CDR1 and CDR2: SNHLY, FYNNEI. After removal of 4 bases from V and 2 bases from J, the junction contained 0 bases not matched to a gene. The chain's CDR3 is CASSGDRGNQPQHF. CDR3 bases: TGTGCCAGCAGTGGGGACAGGGGCAATCAGCCCCAGCATTTT.

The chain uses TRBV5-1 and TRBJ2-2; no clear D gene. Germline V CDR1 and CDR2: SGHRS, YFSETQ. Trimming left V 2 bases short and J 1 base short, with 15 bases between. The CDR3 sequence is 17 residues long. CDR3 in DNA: TGCGCCAGCAGCTTAAGTTGGGTAGGAGAGAACACCGGGGAGCTGTTTTTT. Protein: CASSLSWVGENTGELFF. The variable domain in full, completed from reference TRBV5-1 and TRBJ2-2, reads KAGVTQTPRYLIKTRGQQVTLSCSPISGHRSVSWYQQTPGQGLQFLFEYFSETQRNKGNFPGRFSGRQFSNSRSEMNVSTLELGDSALYLCASSLSWVGENTGELFFGEGSRLTVL.

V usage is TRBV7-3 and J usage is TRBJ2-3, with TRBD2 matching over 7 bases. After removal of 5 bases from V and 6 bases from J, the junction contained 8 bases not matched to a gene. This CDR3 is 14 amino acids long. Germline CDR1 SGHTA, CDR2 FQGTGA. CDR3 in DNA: TGTGCCAGCAGCCCCCGGACTAGAACTGATACGCAGTATTTT. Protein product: CASSPRTRTDTQYF.

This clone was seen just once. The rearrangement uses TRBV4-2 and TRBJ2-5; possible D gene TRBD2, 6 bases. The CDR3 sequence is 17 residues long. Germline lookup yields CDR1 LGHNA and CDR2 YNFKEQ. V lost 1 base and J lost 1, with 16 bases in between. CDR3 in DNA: TGTGCCAGCAGCCAAGGGGGACTTACAATACTCCAAGAGACCCAGTACTTC. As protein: CASSQGGLTILQETQYF.